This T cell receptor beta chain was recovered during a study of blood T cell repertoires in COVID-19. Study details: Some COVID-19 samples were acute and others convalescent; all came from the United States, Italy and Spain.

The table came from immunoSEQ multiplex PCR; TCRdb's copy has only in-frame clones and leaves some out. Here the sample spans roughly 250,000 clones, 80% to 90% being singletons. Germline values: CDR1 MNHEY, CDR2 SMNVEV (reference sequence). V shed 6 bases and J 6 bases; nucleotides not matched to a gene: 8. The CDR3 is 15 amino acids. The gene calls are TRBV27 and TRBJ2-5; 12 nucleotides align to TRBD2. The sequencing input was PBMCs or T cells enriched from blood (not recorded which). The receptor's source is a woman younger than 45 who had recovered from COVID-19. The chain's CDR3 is CASRPRLAGDQTQYF. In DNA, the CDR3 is TGTGCCAGCAGACCTAGACTAGCGGGAGATCAGACCCAGTACTTC.